The rows below give T cell receptor beta chains drawn from one sample of a study of blood T cell repertoires in COVID-19. Sequencing used immunoSEQ multiplex PCR; TCRdb keeps in-frame clones, though not all of them. Of about 40,000 clones in the sample, around 89% were seen once. The sequenced material came from peripheral blood. These receptors were taken from an older man with active COVID-19. Both conserved end residues are part of each CDR3. D genes are given only for firm matches. Only some rows state a clone size, as once, few, many or a class for expanded clones.

.	TRBV28	.	TRBJ2-2	CASSLRTDHTGELFF	TGTGCCAGCAGTCTTCGGACAGATCACACCGGGGAGCTGTTTTTT
.	TRBV18	.	TRBJ1-6	CASSPSVGGLGDSPLHF	TGTGCCAGCTCACCATCGGTCGGGGGGCTTGGTGATTCACCCCTCCACTTT
.	TRBV9	TRBD2	TRBJ2-1	CASSGQRGGPYEQFF	TGTGCCAGCAGCGGGCAGCGGGGGGGCCCGTATGAGCAGTTCTTC
few	TRBV3-1/TRBV3-2	TRBD2	TRBJ2-1	CASSQDEASGVYNEQFF	TGTGCCAGCAGCCAAGATGAGGCTAGCGGGGTTTACAATGAGCAGTTCTTC
.	TRBV7-2	.	TRBJ2-5	CASSLLGQETQYF	TGTGCCAGCAGCTTACTCGGCCAAGAGACCCAGTACTTC
.	TRBV4-1	TRBD1	TRBJ1-3	CASSQEVGTGAGNTIYF	TGCGCCAGCAGCCAAGAGGTGGGGACAGGGGCTGGAAACACCATATATTTT
.	TRBV19	.	TRBJ2-3	CASSIGGDTQYF	TGTGCCAGTAGTATTGGGGGGGATACGCAGTATTTT
.	TRBV10-1	.	TRBJ2-7	CASRPGGFPGEQYF	TGCGCCAGCCGGCCCGGCGGTTTTCCGGGAGAGCAGTACTTC
.	TRBV11-3	.	TRBJ2-3	CASSLQAGSTDTQYF	TGTGCCAGCAGCTTACAAGCAGGGAGCACAGATACGCAGTATTTT
.	TRBV9	TRBD2	TRBJ2-5	CASSVITSGGLETQYF	TGTGCCAGCAGCGTTATCACTAGCGGGGGTTTGGAGACCCAGTACTTC
.	TRBV7-3	TRBD1	TRBJ2-1	CASSPTGDPIGEQFF	TGTGCCAGCAGCCCGACAGGGGATCCGATCGGTGAGCAGTTCTTC
.	TRBV19	.	TRBJ2-5	CASSIGRGQETQYF	TGTGCCAGTAGTATAGGGCGGGGACAAGAGACCCAGTACTTC
.	TRBV12-3/TRBV12-4	TRBD1	TRBJ2-1	CASSTDRGQGQFF	TGTGCCAGCAGCACAGACAGGGGGCAGGGGCAGTTCTTC
.	TRBV5-1	TRBD1	TRBJ1-1	CASSSGQVNTEAFF	TGCGCCAGCAGCTCCGGACAGGTGAACACTGAAGCTTTCTTT
.	TRBV7-2	.	TRBJ1-6	CASSLGRGDFNSPLHF	TGTGCCAGCAGCTTAGGACGGGGGGACTTTAATTCACCCCTCCACTTT
.	TRBV23-1	.	TRBJ1-4	CASSARGFGNEKLFF	TGCGCCAGCAGTGCCAGGGGATTTGGGAATGAAAAACTGTTTTTT
.	TRBV5-1	.	TRBJ2-6	CASRVWTPSSGANVLTF	TGCGCCAGCAGAGTGTGGACACCGAGCTCTGGGGCCAACGTCCTGACTTTC
.	TRBV7-9	TRBD1	TRBJ2-5	CASSQATPTGSETQYF	TGTGCCAGCAGCCAAGCGACGCCGACAGGGTCAGAGACCCAGTACTTC
.	TRBV11-3	.	TRBJ2-1	CASSLATPTYNEQFF	TGTGCCAGCAGCTTAGCTACTCCTACCTACAATGAGCAGTTCTTC
.	TRBV12-3/TRBV12-4	.	TRBJ2-1	CASSLFDEQFF	TGTGCCAGCAGTTTATTCGATGAGCAGTTCTTC
.	TRBV6-5	.	TRBJ2-7	CASSYTGDSLGGEQYF	TGTGCCAGCAGTTACACGGGGGACAGCCTGGGGGGAGAGCAGTACTTC
.	TRBV18	.	TRBJ2-3	CASSPAGYATDTQYF	TGTGCCAGCTCACCGGCAGGGTATGCGACAGATACGCAGTATTTT
.	TRBV5-1	.	TRBJ1-4	CASSLDPREDEKLFF	TGCGCCAGCAGCTTGGATCCCAGGGAGGATGAAAAACTGTTTTTT
.	TRBV27	TRBD1	TRBJ2-7	CASRSAGGGSYEQYF	TGTGCCAGCAGATCTGCAGGGGGCGGGTCCTACGAGCAGTACTTC
.	TRBV7-9	TRBD2	TRBJ2-7	CASSKRTSGGQEQYF	TGTGCCAGCAGCAAAAGGACTAGCGGGGGGCAGGAGCAGTACTTC
.	TRBV5-6	.	TRBJ2-7	CASSFQEFEQYF	TGTGCCAGCAGCTTCCAGGAATTCGAGCAGTACTTC
.	TRBV29-1	TRBD1	TRBJ2-1	CSVWGQGLGEQFF	TGCAGCGTATGGGGACAGGGACTTGGGGAGCAGTTCTTC
.	TRBV2	TRBD1	TRBJ1-3	CASRDRSSGNTIYF	TGTGCCAGCAGGGACAGGAGTTCTGGAAACACCATATATTTT
.	TRBV7-9	.	TRBJ2-2	CASSFSGKDTGELFF	TGTGCCAGCAGCTTCTCAGGGAAAGACACCGGGGAGCTGTTTTTT
.	TRBV3-1/TRBV3-2	TRBD1	TRBJ1-6	CASSQAYLQGNSPLHF	TGTGCCAGCAGCCAAGCGTACCTACAGGGGAATTCACCCCTCCACTTT
.	TRBV13	TRBD1	TRBJ2-7	CASSFVGDRGSYEQYF	TGTGCCAGCAGCTTCGTCGGGGACAGGGGATCCTACGAGCAGTACTTC
.	TRBV9	TRBD2	TRBJ2-2	CASSVERGGPTGELFF	TGTGCCAGCAGCGTAGAGCGGGGGGGCCCCACCGGGGAGCTGTTTTTT
.	TRBV5-1	.	TRBJ1-1	CASSFDHSGTEAFF	TGCGCCAGCAGCTTTGACCATTCGGGAACTGAAGCTTTCTTT
.	TRBV10-3	.	TRBJ1-5	CAISGGWGGDQPQHF	TGTGCCATCAGTGGGGGATGGGGAGGGGATCAGCCCCAGCATTTT
.	TRBV7-2	.	TRBJ2-5	CASSWYGTLPEETQYF	TGTGCCAGCAGCTGGTACGGGACACTGCCCGAAGAGACCCAGTACTTC
.	TRBV6-2/TRBV6-3	.	TRBJ2-5	CASSYAGDVETQYF	TGTGCCAGCAGTTACGCCGGGGATGTAGAGACCCAGTACTTC
.	TRBV28	.	TRBJ2-3	CASSSFSTDTQYF	TGTGCCAGCAGTTCCTTTAGCACAGATACGCAGTATTTT
.	TRBV3-1/TRBV3-2	.	TRBJ2-5	CASSLSRQETQYF	TGTGCCAGCAGCCTAAGCCGCCAAGAGACCCAGTACTTC
.	TRBV3-1/TRBV3-2	.	TRBJ2-3	CASSRSLEDTQYF	TGTGCCAGCAGCCGGAGTTTAGAGGATACGCAGTATTTT
.	TRBV2	TRBD2	TRBJ2-3	CASSTSRTSGYEGGTDTQYF	TGTGCCAGCAGCACTAGTCGGACTAGCGGGTATGAGGGTGGCACAGATACGCAGTATTTT
.	TRBV18	.	TRBJ1-4	CASSPAGSNEKLFF	TGTGCCAGCTCACCGGCAGGGTCAAATGAAAAACTGTTTTTT
.	TRBV28	.	TRBJ2-2	CASSSPGESTGELFF	TGTGCCAGCAGTTCTCCGGGGGAATCGACCGGGGAGCTGTTTTTT
.	TRBV19	TRBD1	TRBJ2-1	CASHTGVLADEQFF	TGTGCCAGTCACACAGGGGTTTTGGCTGATGAGCAGTTCTTC
.	TRBV6-5	TRBD1	TRBJ2-7	CASSYSNRGHYEQYF	TGTGCCAGCAGTTATTCCAACAGGGGGCACTACGAGCAGTACTTC
.	TRBV5-4	.	TRBJ1-6	CASSPGQLLNSPLHF	TGTGCCAGCAGCCCCGGACAGCTTCTAAATTCACCCCTCCACTTT
.	TRBV18	TRBD1	TRBJ1-1	CASSQGQTGTTEAFF	TGTGCCAGCTCTCAGGGACAGACGGGGACCACTGAAGCTTTCTTT